This T cell receptor (beta chain) is from a study of blood T cell repertoires in COVID-19. Study details: Collection of acute and convalescent COVID-19 samples took place in the United States, Italy and Spain.

With 5 bases removed from V and 4 bases from J, the gap between germline ends came to 3 bases. The CDR3 has 10 amino acids. The germline gives CDR1 SGHAT, CDR2 FQNNGV. Per the authors' pipeline: Reference gene primer amplification in the assay estimated nucleated cell counts. Here immunoSEQ multiplex PCR was the method, and the copy in TCRdb shows in-frame clones only, minus some. V and J calls and clone size come straight from that table; D and trimming were deduced from the DNA. This sample has about 320,000 clones, with around 89% found just once. The chain carries TRBV11-2 and TRBJ2-7; D is undetermined. Input material: peripheral blood. The TCR was taken from a man between 18 and 35 years old who had recovered from COVID-19. This chain's CDR3 is CASSQYEQYF. For the CDR3, the DNA is TGTGCCAGCAGCCAATACGAGCAGTACTTC.